This TCR beta chain emerged from a study of cytomegalovirus exposure and HLA in healthy donors. Study-wide points: Many donors carried some public TCRs, although rarity characterized most TCR sequences.

60 Vbeta and 13 Jbeta primers were used in PCR. Clones were sequenced by immunoSEQ multiplex PCR, and TCRdb holds only the in-frame ones, with some missing. The sample table includes fewer than 85,000 clones. With 2 bases removed from V and 3 bases from J, the gap between germline ends came to 10 bases. In germline, CDR1 is SGHAT, CDR2 FQDESV (reference sequence). The CDR3 contains 14 residues. On this clone: The antigen is not known.

This TCR was sampled from a female donor in good health and CMV-seropositive. The chain uses TRBV11-1 and TRBJ1-1; D gene uncertain. The sample comprised PBMCs. The CDR3 region has the DNA TGTGCCAGCAGCTTACGCGGCGGGGACACTGAAGCTTTCTTT. This encodes CASSLRGGDTEAFF.